This TCR beta chain stems from a study of Ad26.COV2.S vaccination and SARS-CoV-2 variants. Study-wide background: Within the COV1001 Ad26.COV2.S trial arm, the donor was enrolled. In the study, Ad26.COV2.S was injected intramuscularly once, or twice 56 days apart.

As to this clone: Its antigen is as yet unknown.

Produced via immunoSEQ multiplex PCR; TCRdb's table is partial and in-frame only. The repertoire has around 340,000 clones, about 88% of them found once; the top ten carry approximately 12%. As for treatment: approximately 18 received Ad26.COV2.S at low or high dose, single or two shots; about 5 received placebo; per-sample allocation not given. After the first vaccine or placebo injection, samples were drawn on day 63. This CDR3 contains 12 residues. The germline CDR1 and CDR2 sequences are SGHTA and FQGNSA. Trimming cost V 4 bases and J 11 bases, with 12 bases left between them. Study-level findings and limits: Participants in the vaccine arm had higher spike-specific TCR breadth; placebo recipients had lower.

The chain recombines TRBV7-2 with TRBJ1-5; D is uncertain. Sequenced material: peripheral blood, taken in a trial of Ad26.COV2.S vaccine versus placebo. This clonotype was obtained from a person aged 18-60 years who received the Ad26.COV2.S COVID-19 vaccine or a placebo. CDR3 in DNA: TGTGCCAGCAGCTCACCGGGGTTGGCCCAGCATTTT. Translation gives CASSSPGLAQHF.